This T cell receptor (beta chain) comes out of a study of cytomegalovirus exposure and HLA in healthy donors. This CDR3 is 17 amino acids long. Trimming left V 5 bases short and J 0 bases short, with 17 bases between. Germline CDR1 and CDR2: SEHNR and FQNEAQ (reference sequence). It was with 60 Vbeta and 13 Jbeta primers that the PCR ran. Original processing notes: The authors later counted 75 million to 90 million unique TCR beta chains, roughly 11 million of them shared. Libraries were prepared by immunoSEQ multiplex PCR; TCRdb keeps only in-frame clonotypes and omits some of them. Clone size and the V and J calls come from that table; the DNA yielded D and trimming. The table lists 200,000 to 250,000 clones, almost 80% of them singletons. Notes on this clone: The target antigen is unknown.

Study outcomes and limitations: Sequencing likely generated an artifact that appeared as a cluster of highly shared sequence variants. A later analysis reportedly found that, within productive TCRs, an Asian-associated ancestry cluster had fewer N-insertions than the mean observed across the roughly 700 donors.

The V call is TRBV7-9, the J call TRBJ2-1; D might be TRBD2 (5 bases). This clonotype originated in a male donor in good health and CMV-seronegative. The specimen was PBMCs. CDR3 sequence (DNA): TGTGCCAGCAGCCCCTCCCCGGAGCGGAGCTCCTACAATGAGCAGTTCTTC. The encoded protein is CASSPSPERSSYNEQFF.